The 7 T cell receptor beta chains below come from one sample, sequenced in a study of cytomegalovirus exposure and HLA in healthy donors. This PCR relied on a set of 60 Vbeta primers and 13 Jbeta primers. The method was immunoSEQ multiplex PCR; TCRdb's version includes in-frame clones alone and lacks a portion of them. The table records more than 150,000 clones, approximately 73% of them present only once. Sequencing input: PBMCs. The receptor set was obtained from a woman in her twenties or thirties in good health and CMV-seropositive.

V gene TRBV6-1 combines with J gene TRBJ1-4; D remains ambiguous. The germline V gene has CDR1 MNHNS and CDR2 SASEGT. This CDR3 is built from 13 residues. V dropped 11 bases and J dropped 0 bases, with 10 bases sitting between them. CDR3 sequence: CAAALSTNEKLFF. The CDR3, as DNA: TGTGCCGCGGCTCTGTCAACTAATGAAAAACTGTTTTTT.

The chain recombines TRBV11-3 with TRBJ2-7, with TRBD2 as a possible D gene (5 bases). Per the germline V gene, CDR1 is SGHNT and CDR2 is YENEEA. The CDR3 is 12 residues long. With 5 bases removed from V and 5 bases from J, the gap between germline ends came to 10 bases. CDR3 loop: CASSVLGNEQYF. The DNA of the CDR3 is TGTGCCAGCAGCGTCCTCGGGAACGAGCAGTACTTC.

The chain employs TRBV4-2 and TRBJ2-7; 14 bases line up with TRBD2. The V gene end was trimmed by 4 bases and the J gene end by 5 bases; junction bases not matched to a gene: 4. The CDR3 totals 15 residues. Germline CDR1 is LGHNA and CDR2 is YNFKEQ. The CDR3 coding sequence is TGTGCCAGCAGCCTTGAGGGACTAGCGGGGGACGAGCAGTACTTC. Amino acids: CASSLEGLAGDEQYF.

The CDR3 DNA sequence: TGTGCCATCGGGCGGGGAGGTCAGCCCCAGCATTTT. Translated: CAIGRGGQPQHF. J is TRBJ1-5 and V is TRBV10-3, with no clear D. Looked up from germline, CDR1 is ENHRY and CDR2 is SYGVKD. V was pared by 8 bases and J by 6 bases, with 11 bases between. This CDR3 has 12 amino acids.

Only one count was recorded for this clone. This sequence joins TRBV7-9 and TRBJ2-7, with 7 bases identical to TRBD1. V dropped 5 bases and J dropped 4; count of bases not matched to a gene: 5. The CDR3 length is 13 residues. The V gene's germline CDR1 is SEHNR and CDR2 FQNEAQ (reference sequence). The CDR3 region is CASSAGTEYEQYF. The CDR3 DNA sequence: TGTGCCAGCAGCGCCGGGACAGAATACGAGCAGTACTTC.

V gene TRBV18 combines with J gene TRBJ2-5; TRBD2 agrees at 8 bases. Trimming at V came to 2 bases and at J to 1 base, leaving 6 bases not matched to a gene. CDR3 length: 16 residues. In germline, CDR1 is KGHSH, CDR2 LQKENI. In DNA form, the CDR3 reads TGTGCCAGCTCACCAAGGATTAGCGGGACCCAAGAGACCCAGTACTTC. This encodes CASSPRISGTQETQYF.

Only one count was recorded for this clone. The gene calls are TRBV29-1 and TRBJ2-5; 16 bases match TRBD2. The J call may be in error: the DNA end matches TRBJ2-7 better. Germline-derived CDR1 and CDR2 are SQVTM and ANQGSEA. The CDR3 runs to 16 residues. CDR3 region: CSVDGTSGGASREQYF. The CDR3 DNA reads as TGCAGCGTTGATGGGACTAGCGGGGGGGCCTCTCGCGAGCAGTACTTC.